This record covers a single TCR beta chain. Its antigen is not known. The sample comes from a study of cytomegalovirus exposure and HLA in healthy donors. For the study at large: Later analysis reported that the 120 or so validation repertoires shared the platform of the approximately 690 first-cohort repertoires. Overall study findings and caveats: A list of about 160 TCR beta chains associated with cytomegalovirus was given.

The length of the CDR3 is 14 residues. Between the trimmed V and J ends, which lost 4 bases and 0 bases, there was a span of 7 bases. The V gene's germline CDR1 is LNHNV and CDR2 YYDKDF (reference sequence). The data were produced by immunoSEQ multiplex PCR, yet TCRdb's version contains in-frame clones alone and is incomplete. The sample carries 200,000 to 300,000 clones, around 87% recorded once. The donors were members of the validation cohort comprising roughly 130 subjects, separate from the roughly 700-subject first cohort. The sequence came from a woman aged 25-40 years in good health and CMV-seropositive. This chain connects TRBV15 to TRBJ1-3, with D unresolved. The sample taken for sequencing was PBMCs. CDR3 loop: CATSTRGSGNTIYF. The CDR3 DNA follows: TGTGCCACCAGCACCCGGGGCTCTGGAAACACCATATATTTT.